This T cell receptor (beta chain) was sequenced during a study of blood T cell repertoires in COVID-19 (dated by TCRdb to the early 2020s). General notes on the study: Collaborator samples came from the United States, Italy and Spain and covered acute and convalescent phases of COVID-19. A freely available public database, intended as a resource for researchers studying the immune response to SARS-CoV-2, is where the repertoires were released. The prospective study material was composed of cDNA or gDNA derived from T cells, B-cell-depleted T cells, or PBMCs. Samples came from the ongoing ImmuneRACE study (first 160 participants) plus 1,254 subjects from 6 global collaborators. Subjects who had been exposed to COVID-19, were actively infected with it, or had recovered from it provided the deeply sampled blood TCRbeta repertoires that made up the dataset. Where available, HLA class I and class II types were taken from metadata supplied by the sample provider and were not determined by assay-based typing. The sample metadata nearly always contained a de-identified subject ID, COVID-19 status, age in years and sex. Overall results and qualifications from the work: Clinical and demographic metadata were provided uncurated, with the amount varying by source and participant.

Collaborating institutions collected whole blood in K2EDTA tubes following their own protocols. For TCRbeta analysis, collaborators shipped samples as frozen whole blood, isolated PBMCs, or DNA extracted from either of those sample types. Regarding this clone: The antigen it binds to is not known. No qualities accompany the bases; no much larger clone lies one base away.

TCRbeta CDR3 regions were amplified from genomic DNA by means of the immunoSEQ Assay, a bias-controlled multiplex PCR. In the authors' own workflow: The number of nucleated cells in each sample was estimated by amplification of reference gene primers within the assay. Sequence reads were collapsed and filtered to measure the absolute abundance of every unique TCRbeta CDR3 rearrangement. For each sample, productive Simpson clonality was calculated as the square root of Simpson's diversity index across productive rearrangements. TCRdb took over this immuneACCESS table, retaining in-frame rearrangements with V and J assigned. Such tables are incomplete; in checked studies, under half of the missing clones stem from an unresolved V gene, and the remainder is unexplained. That table supplies the V and J calls and clone size; D and trimming were determined from the DNA. Across this sample there are tens of thousands of clones, with about 88% seen only once. Approximately 12% of the sample belongs to the ten largest clones.

The CDR3 starts with the cysteine, ends with the phenylalanine, and has 14 residues. Only the CDR3 part of the read is kept: 42 bases, read in frame from the first base. The material sequenced was peripheral blood. This clonotype was obtained from a man between 60 and 75 years old with active COVID-19. The rearranged chain carries TRBV21-1 and TRBJ2-5; TRBD2 reflects the table's D call only, with no check against the DNA. TRBV21-1 is flagged as a pseudogene. The CDR3 protein sequence reads: CASGTGGRQETQYF. The nucleotides are TGTGCCAGCGGCACCGGGGGGCGCCAAGAGACCCAGTACTTC.